The clone carrying this T cell receptor beta chain was detected ten times or more. Its matching antigen is unknown. This specimen belongs to a study of T cells in Graves' hyperthyroidism and ophthalmopathy. Study-wide background: Peripheral blood was secured at the point of initial diagnosis, before any treatment. The study's findings and limits: A 13 V-J model separated ophthalmopathy from stable hyperthyroidism.

The source material, RNA transcripts, was used to amplify TCR beta CDR3 regions. The TCR CDR3 was amplified in a first-round RT-PCR using the HTBI primer set. TCRdb used MiXCR to reprocess the multiplex PCR reads, holding one entry per CDR3 protein. The sample includes some 370,000 distinct CDR3 sequences, 11% to 15% of them seen just once. For ophthalmopathy patients, the Clinical Activity Score was at least 3 and the NOSPECS grade at least 4; duration was under 3 months. Uncontrolled infections, other autoimmune diseases, pregnancy or lactation led to exclusion of patients. Sequencing was carried out using blood. The clonotype comes from a man aged 45-60 years with Graves' ophthalmopathy.

CDR3 amino acids: CASSLHRGRTEAFF. The CDR3, as DNA: TGTGCCAGCAGTCTTCACAGGGGGCGGACTGAAGCTTTCTTT. This chain connects TRBV27 to TRBJ1-1; 9 bases agree with TRBD1. The germline gives CDR1 MNHEY, CDR2 SMNVEV (reference sequence). The V gene end was trimmed by 5 bases and the J gene end by 5 bases; junction bases not matched to a gene: 6. The CDR3 spans 14 residues.